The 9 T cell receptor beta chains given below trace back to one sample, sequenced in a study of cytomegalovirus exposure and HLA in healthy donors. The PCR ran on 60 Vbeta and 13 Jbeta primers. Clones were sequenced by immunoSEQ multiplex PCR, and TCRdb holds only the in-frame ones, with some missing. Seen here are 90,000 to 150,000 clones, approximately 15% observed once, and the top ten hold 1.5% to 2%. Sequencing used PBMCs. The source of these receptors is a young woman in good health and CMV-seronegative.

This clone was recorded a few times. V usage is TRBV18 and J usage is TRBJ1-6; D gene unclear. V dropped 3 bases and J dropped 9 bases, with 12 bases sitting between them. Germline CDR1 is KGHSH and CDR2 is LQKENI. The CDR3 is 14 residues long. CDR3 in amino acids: CASSPAGNPSPLHF. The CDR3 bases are TGTGCCAGCTCACCGGCGGGAAACCCTTCACCCCTCCACTTT.

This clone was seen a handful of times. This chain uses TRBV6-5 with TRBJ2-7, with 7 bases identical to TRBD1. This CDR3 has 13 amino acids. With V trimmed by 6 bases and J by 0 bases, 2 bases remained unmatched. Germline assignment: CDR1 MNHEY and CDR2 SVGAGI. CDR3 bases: TGTGCCAGCAGAAACAGGGGCTCCTACGAGCAGTACTTC. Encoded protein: CASRNRGSYEQYF.

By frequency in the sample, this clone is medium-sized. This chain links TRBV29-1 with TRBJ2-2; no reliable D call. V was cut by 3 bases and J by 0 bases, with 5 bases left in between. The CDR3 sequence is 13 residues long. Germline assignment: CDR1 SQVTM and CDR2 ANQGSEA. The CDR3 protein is CSVDVTNTGELFF. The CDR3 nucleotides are TGCAGCGTTGACGTAACGAACACCGGGGAGCTGTTTTTT.

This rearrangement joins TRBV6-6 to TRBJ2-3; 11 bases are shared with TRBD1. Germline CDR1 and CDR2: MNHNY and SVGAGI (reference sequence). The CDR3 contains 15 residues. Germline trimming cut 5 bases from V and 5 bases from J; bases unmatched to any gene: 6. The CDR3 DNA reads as TGTGCCAGCAGTGAGGACAGGGGGCAGGAAGATACGCAGTATTTT. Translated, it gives CASSEDRGQEDTQYF.

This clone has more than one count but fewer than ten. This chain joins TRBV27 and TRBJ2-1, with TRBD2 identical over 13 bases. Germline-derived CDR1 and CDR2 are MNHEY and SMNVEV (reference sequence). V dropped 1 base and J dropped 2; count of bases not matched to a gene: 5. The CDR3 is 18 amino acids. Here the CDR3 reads CASSLLLAGGLTYNEQFF. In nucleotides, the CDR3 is TGTGCCAGCAGTTTATTACTAGCGGGGGGGCTGACCTACAATGAGCAGTTCTTC.

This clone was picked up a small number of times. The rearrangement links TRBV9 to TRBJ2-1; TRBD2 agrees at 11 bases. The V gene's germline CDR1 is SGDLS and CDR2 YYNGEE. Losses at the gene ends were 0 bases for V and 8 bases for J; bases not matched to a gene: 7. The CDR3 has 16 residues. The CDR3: CASSVGSGGAEYEQFF. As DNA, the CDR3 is TGTGCCAGCAGCGTAGGTAGCGGGGGGGCAGAGTATGAGCAGTTCTTC.

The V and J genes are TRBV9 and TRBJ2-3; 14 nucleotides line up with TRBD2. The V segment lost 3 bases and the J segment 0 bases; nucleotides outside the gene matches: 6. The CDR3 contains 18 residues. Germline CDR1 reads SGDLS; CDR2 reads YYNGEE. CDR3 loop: CASSAGTSGSTSTDTQYF. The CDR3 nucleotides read TGTGCCAGCAGCGCGGGGACTAGCGGGAGTACTAGCACAGATACGCAGTATTTT.

The CDR3 DNA follows: TGTGCCAGCAGTTACCGAGGACAGGGGGTTAACACTGAAGCTTTCTTT. As protein: CASSYRGQGVNTEAFF. The chain combines TRBV6-5 with TRBJ1-1, with TRBD1 matching over 10 bases. V lost 2 bases and J lost 2; bases outside the gene matches: 5. Germline V gene sequence: CDR1 MNHEY, CDR2 SVGAGI. CDR3 length: 16 amino acids.

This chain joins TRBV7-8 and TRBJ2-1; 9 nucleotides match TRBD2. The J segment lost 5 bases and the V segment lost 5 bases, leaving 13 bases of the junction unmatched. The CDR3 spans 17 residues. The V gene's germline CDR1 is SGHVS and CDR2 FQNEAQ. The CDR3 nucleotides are TGTGCCAGCAGCCCCCGGGTAGCGGGAGTTCACCACAATGAGCAGTTCTTC. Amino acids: CASSPRVAGVHHNEQFF.